The subject of this entry is one T cell receptor (beta chain). Its matching antigen is unknown. The data derive from a study of CD8 T cells in ankylosing spondylitis. Findings of the study overall: Past research had described some motif variants in reactive arthritis synovial fluid and blood. Peripheral blood held disease-linked clones only at relatively low frequency, and these were CD8+. Typical of ankylosing spondylitis blood, it appeared, was a TCR beta motif of fewer than ten highly homologous variants.

With molecular barcodes, quantitative 5'-RACE was used to make the TCR beta libraries. TCRdb redid the calling of the 5' RACE reads with MiXCR, one entry per CDR3 protein. The sample lists under 850,000 distinct CDR3 sequences, 15% to 20% occurring once. The TCR was taken from a male donor with ankylosing spondylitis. Sequenced: blood, either unsorted or a sorted T cell fraction (not recorded which).

CDR3 DNA: TGTGCCAGCAGCTTAGCCGAGGGGGCCCAAGCTTTCTTT. Its protein is CASSLAEGAQAFF. V usage is TRBV11-2 and J usage is TRBJ1-1; 7 bases are shared with TRBD1. This CDR3 region has 13 residues. Trimming at V came to 1 base and at J to 9 bases, leaving 5 bases not matched to a gene. CDR1 and CDR2 (germline): SGHAT, FQNNGV. The whole variable domain, filled in from reference TRBV11-2 and TRBJ1-1, reads EAGVAQSPRYKIIEKRQSVAFWCNPISGHATLYWYQQILGQGPKLLIQFQNNGVVDDSQLPKDRFSAERLKGVDSTLKIQPAKLEDSAVYLCASSLAEGAQAFFGQGTRLTVV.